Below, 30 T cell receptor beta chains from the same sample are listed, as sequenced in a study of identical twins. TCRdb re-derived calls from the 5' RACE reads in MiXCR, one entry per CDR3 protein. The data hold under 1 million distinct CDR3 sequences, with 9% to 15% observed a single time. A further study also used this sample, focusing on yellow fever vaccine responses in identical twins.

Sample: PBMCs. The source is a woman aged 18-29 years in good health.

The V gene is TRBV6-5, the J gene TRBJ2-1; 7 bases map to TRBD1. CDR1 MNHEY and CDR2 SVGAGI come from the germline V gene. The CDR3 spans 14 residues. With 2 bases clipped from V and 10 bases from J, the junction kept 8 bases outside the gene matches. CDR3 DNA sequence: TGTGCCAGCAGTTACGCGGAGAACAGGGGAGAGCAGTTCTTC. Encoded protein: CASSYAENRGEQFF.

The chain carries TRBV20-1 and TRBJ1-1, with a possible D match to TRBD1 (5 bases). Germline V gives CDR1 DFQATT, CDR2 SNEGSKA (reference sequence). The CDR3 runs to 15 residues. CDR3 sequence reads: CRAEGAGGMNTEAFF. The CDR3, as DNA: TGCAGGGCTGAAGGGGCAGGAGGGATGAACACTGAAGCTTTCTTT.

This clonotype was detected a few times. The rearrangement uses TRBV5-6 and TRBJ1-4; TRBD1 might be the D (5 bases). The CDR3 is made up of 15 amino acids. V lost 0 bases to trimming and J lost 8 bases, with 14 bases between them. Germline-derived CDR1 and CDR2 are SGHDT and YYEEEE. The CDR3 is CASSLERGIEEKLFF. DNA of the CDR3: TGTGCCAGCAGCTTGGAGCGGGGGATTGAGGAAAAACTGTTTTTT. The full variable domain, its missing parts supplied by reference TRBV5-6 and TRBJ1-4, is DAGVTQSPTHLIKTRGQQVTLRCSPKSGHDTVSWYQQALGQGPQFIFQYYEEEERQRGNFPDRFSGHQFPNYSSELNVNALLLGDSALYLCASSLERGIEEKLFFGSGTQLSVL.

V gene TRBV3-1 combines with J gene TRBJ2-3, with D unclear. V lost 4 bases, J lost 4 bases, and 12 bases lay in between. This CDR3 has 14 residues. CDR1 is LGHDT and CDR2 is YNNKEL in the germline V gene (reference sequence). CDR3 protein: CASSPVARSDTQYF. CDR3 coding DNA: TGTGCCAGCAGCCCCGTGGCTAGATCAGATACGCAGTATTTT.

The V gene is TRBV9, the J gene TRBJ2-7; TRBD1 matches 11 bases. V shed 0 bases, J shed 7 bases, and the junction held 6 bases outside the gene matches. Germline V gene sequence: CDR1 SGDLS, CDR2 YYNGEE. CDR3 length: 15 residues. The CDR3 region is CASSVDGQGAREQYF. The DNA for the CDR3 is TGTGCCAGCAGCGTAGATGGACAGGGGGCGCGGGAGCAGTACTTC.

This chain links TRBV20-1 with TRBJ2-6; D is undetermined. The CDR3 totals 14 residues. Trimming took off 6 bases at V and 0 bases at J, with 9 bases between the two ends. In germline, CDR1 is DFQATT, CDR2 SNEGSKA (reference sequence). The CDR3 region is CSALAGSGANVLTF. The CDR3 nucleotides are TGCAGTGCACTGGCCGGCTCTGGGGCCAACGTCCTGACTTTC.

This clonotype was found many times. The chain employs TRBV12-3 or TRBV12-4 and TRBJ2-5, with D uncertain. The germline V and J ends were trimmed by 7 bases and 9 bases, with 21 bases remaining between them. The CDR3 consists of 14 residues. The CDR3 here is CASTSGTFPVAQYF. Written as DNA, the CDR3 is TGTGCCAGCACTTCGGGCACCTTCCCGGTGGCCCAGTACTTC.

This rearrangement joins TRBV20-1 to TRBJ1-5; no reliable D call. This CDR3 contains 14 residues. Per germline, CDR1 DFQATT and CDR2 SNEGSKA (reference sequence). V was cut by 0 bases and J by 0 bases, with 6 bases left in between. CDR3 bases: TGCAGTGCTAGAGATCCGCGTAGCAATCAGCCCCAGCATTTT. It specifies CSARDPRSNQPQHF.

CDR3 nucleotide sequence: TGTGCCAGCAGCGTAGGCCATTCGCGGGACAGGGCAGACACTGAAGCTTTCTTT. As protein: CASSVGHSRDRADTEAFF. The gene calls are TRBV9 and TRBJ1-1; 9 positions agree with TRBD1. Germline CDR1 SGDLS, CDR2 YYNGEE. The junction had 12 bases not matched to a gene; V was cut back by 0 bases and J by 3 bases. The length of the CDR3 is 18 residues.

V gene TRBV20-1 combines with J gene TRBJ2-7; the D gene is possibly TRBD2 (6 bases). CDR1 is DFQATT, CDR2 SNEGSKA, per germline (reference sequence). There are 13 residues in the CDR3. V shed 6 bases and J shed 4 bases, with 16 bases lying between them. For the CDR3, the DNA is TGCAGTGCACCTGCGGAGGGGTTTTACGAGCAGTACGTC. It specifies CSAPAEGFYEQYV.

This clonotype came up many times. V gene TRBV10-3 combines with J gene TRBJ2-5, with D maybe TRBD2 (6 bases). CDR1 is ENHRY, CDR2 SYGVKD, per germline. V was clipped by 3 bases and J by 5 bases, with 13 bases between them. The CDR3 consists of 14 residues. In DNA form, the CDR3 reads TGTGCCATCAGTGACTGGGTCGGAGGGGAGACCCAGTACTTC. This gives the protein CAISDWVGGETQYF.

This sequence joins TRBV6-5 and TRBJ2-3; D not certain. The germline gives CDR1 MNHEY, CDR2 SVGAGI. The CDR3 consists of 13 residues. Trimming cost V 2 bases and J 6 bases, with 9 bases left between them. The CDR3 is CASSYPPLDTQYF. In DNA form, the CDR3 reads TGTGCCAGCAGTTACCCGCCTTTGGATACGCAGTATTTT.

This clonotype was counted only a few times. The chain joins TRBV24-1 to TRBJ2-1, with a possible D match to TRBD1 (6 bases). The CDR3 contains 16 residues. V was clipped by 1 base and J by 9 bases, with 18 bases between them. Germline V CDR1 and CDR2: KGHDR, SFDVKD. CDR3 region: CATSDFSRGGLVEQFF. As DNA, the CDR3 is TGTGCCACCAGTGATTTCTCGCGAGGGGGTTTGGTTGAGCAGTTCTTC.

The sample holds a few counts of this clonotype. This rearrangement joins TRBV5-1 to TRBJ2-7; maybe TRBD1 (6 bases). The CDR3 spans 15 residues. Deletions cut 0 bases from V and 1 base from J, with 11 bases between. Per germline, CDR1 SGHRS and CDR2 YFSETQ. The CDR3 coding sequence is TGCGCCAGCAGCTTGGGAGGGGGTAGGTCCTACGAGCAGTACGTC. Protein: CASSLGGGRSYEQYV.

The rearrangement links TRBV21-1 to TRBJ2-7. TRBV21-1 is a listed pseudogene. This CDR3 is 9 amino acids long. The CDR3 sequence: CAPQGEQYF. Here the CDR3 DNA reads TGTGCCCCACAAGGCGAGCAGTACTTC.

A few counts support this clonotype. This chain uses TRBV7-9 with TRBJ2-1, with 8 bases identical to TRBD1. This CDR3 comprises 15 residues. Germline V gene lookup returns CDR1 SEHNR and CDR2 FQNEAQ (reference sequence). Trimming at V came to 5 bases and at J to 2 bases, leaving 5 bases not matched to a gene. The CDR3 here is CASSPTGVPYNEQFF. The DNA of the CDR3 is TGTGCCAGCAGCCCGACAGGGGTCCCCTACAATGAGCAGTTCTTC.

This clonotype turned up a few times. The chain employs TRBV6-1 and TRBJ2-4, with D possibly matching TRBD2 (5 bases). The CDR3 loop spans 16 amino acids. Germline V gene lookup returns CDR1 MNHNS and CDR2 SASEGT. V was shortened by 0 bases and J by 8 bases, with 17 bases between the two germline ends. The CDR3 spells CASSEARGGFGDIQYF. The CDR3 bases are TGTGCCAGCAGTGAAGCCCGGGGTGGTTTTGGGGACATTCAGTACTTC.

This clonotype was counted between two and nine times. The V gene is TRBV6-5, the J gene TRBJ2-2, with D maybe TRBD1 (5 bases). Trimming shortened V by 4 bases and J by 6 bases, and 18 bases separated the two germline ends. The CDR3 has 16 amino acids. Germline V gene lookup returns CDR1 MNHEY and CDR2 SVGAGI. The CDR3 here is CASSWAGKDIAGELFF. The CDR3, as DNA: TGTGCCAGCAGTTGGGCAGGGAAGGATATCGCCGGGGAGCTGTTTTTT.

This clonotype was found many times. This sequence joins TRBV7-9 and TRBJ2-7; 10 bases are a match to TRBD2. Germline V gene sequence: CDR1 SEHNR, CDR2 FQNEAQ (reference sequence). The CDR3 loop spans 16 amino acids. With 5 bases clipped from V and 3 bases from J, the junction kept 10 bases outside the gene matches. The CDR3 DNA follows: TGTGCCAGCAGCCCCCAGACTAGCGGGTTAAACTACGAGCAGTACTTC. This sequence encodes CASSPQTSGLNYEQYF. Full variable domain (rest looked up from reference TRBV7-9 and TRBJ2-7): DTGVSQNPRHKITKRGQNVTFRCDPISEHNRLYWYRQTLGQGPEFLTYFQNEAQLEKSRLLSDRFSAERPKGSFSTLEIQRTEQGDSAMYLCASSPQTSGLNYEQYFGPGTRLTVT.

V and J are TRBV19 and TRBJ2-1; TRBD2 aligns across 7 bases. The V segment lost 3 bases and the J segment 7 bases; nucleotides outside the gene matches: 15. Germline V gene sequence: CDR1 LNHDA, CDR2 SQIVND (reference sequence). The CDR3 sequence is 17 residues long. The CDR3 DNA follows: TGTGCCAGTAGTATCCGTCCGTTTCTAGCGGAGGCTAATGAGCAGTTCTTC. The encoded protein is CASSIRPFLAEANEQFF.

This clonotype was seen a handful of times. The chain carries TRBV4-1 and TRBJ2-7; a possible D gene is TRBD1 (6 bases). Looked up from germline, CDR1 is MGHRA and CDR2 is YSYEKL. This CDR3 is 14 amino acids long. The germline V and J ends were trimmed by 1 base and 7 bases, with 14 bases remaining between them. The CDR3, as DNA: TGCGCCAGCAGCCAAGCCACAGGGATGGAAGAGCAGTACTTC. Its protein product is CASSQATGMEEQYF.

V and J are TRBV7-8 and TRBJ2-3; TRBD1 matches at 7 bases. The J segment lost 4 bases and the V segment lost 9 bases, leaving 10 bases of the junction unmatched. CDR1 and CDR2 (germline): SGHVS, FQNEAQ. This CDR3 is 14 amino acids long. The CDR3 DNA is TGTGCCAGTAAACAGGGGATTGTCGCAGATACGCAGTATTTT. Its translation is CASKQGIVADTQYF.

The rearrangement links TRBV24-1 to TRBJ2-3; D is possibly TRBD2 (5 bases). The germline CDR1 and CDR2 sequences are KGHDR and SFDVKD. CDR3 length equals 13 residues. Trimming pared 7 bases from V and 0 bases from J, leaving 7 bases between. The CDR3 reads CATRLGSTDTQYF. DNA of the CDR3: TGTGCCACCAGACTAGGAAGCACAGATACGCAGTATTTT.

V and J are TRBV20-1 and TRBJ1-1, with TRBD1 as a possible D gene (6 bases). The CDR3 is 15 residues long. CDR1 is DFQATT, CDR2 SNEGSKA, per germline (reference sequence). Trimming took 0 bases from V and 1 from J, leaving 12 bases between them. CDR3 sequence: CSARDRRGRNTEAFF. Written as DNA, the CDR3 is TGCAGTGCTAGAGACCGACGGGGGCGGAACACTGAAGCTTTCTTT.

This clonotype has more than one count but fewer than ten. CDR3 bases: TGCGCCAGCAGCCCTGGTGGGGCAGGGGAAACTGAAGCTTTCTTT. It yields the protein CASSPGGAGETEAFF. The chain uses TRBV5-1 and TRBJ1-1; the D gene is possibly TRBD1 (6 bases). Trimming removed 4 bases at V and 5 bases at J, with 18 bases between. The CDR3 loop spans 15 amino acids. Germline V gives CDR1 SGHRS, CDR2 YFSETQ.

The chain has TRBV20-1 and TRBJ2-1; 12 nucleotides align to TRBD2. There are 18 residues in the CDR3. Germline values: CDR1 DFQATT, CDR2 SNEGSKA (reference sequence). V shed 0 bases, J shed 4 bases, and the junction held 10 bases outside the gene matches. CDR3 sequence (DNA): TGCAGTGCTAGAGATGCTAGCGGGAGGGCCCTTACATACAATGAGCAGTTCTTC. Amino acids: CSARDASGRALTYNEQFF.

This clonotype has more than one count but fewer than ten. The chain employs TRBV7-9 and TRBJ2-7, with 14 nucleotides matching TRBD2. From germline, CDR1 is SEHNR and CDR2 FQNEAQ (reference sequence). This CDR3 is built from 14 residues. V dropped 6 bases and J dropped 6; count of bases not matched to a gene: 4. The CDR3 bases are TGTGCCAGCAGGCCGGGGACTAGCGGGAGCGAGCAGTACTTC. This translates into CASRPGTSGSEQYF.

This clonotype has just a few counts. The rearrangement joins TRBV7-2 to TRBJ1-2; no clear D. The V gene lost 1 base and the J gene lost 2 bases, with 8 bases spanning the gap. The germline CDR1 and CDR2 sequences are SGHTA and FQGNSA. The CDR3 sequence is 14 residues long. The CDR3 sequence: CASSLEPGNYGYTF. In nucleotides, the CDR3 is TGTGCCAGCAGCTTAGAGCCCGGAAACTATGGCTACACCTTC.

The gene calls are TRBV20-1 and TRBJ1-1; D gene uncertain. V was clipped by 3 bases and J by 1 base, with 9 bases between them. The V gene's germline CDR1 is DFQATT and CDR2 SNEGSKA (reference sequence). This CDR3 region has 13 residues. CDR3 sequence (DNA): TGCAGTGCTAGTCCGCTTCGGAACACTGAAGCTTTCTTT. Residues: CSASPLRNTEAFF.

The chain has TRBV5-1 and TRBJ2-5; 10 bases are shared with TRBD2. This CDR3 comprises 15 residues. Germline CDR1 reads SGHRS; CDR2 reads YFSETQ. J was trimmed by 2 bases and V by 6 bases; bases with no gene match: 7. This CDR3 is CASTTLAGEQETQYF. The CDR3 nucleotides are TGCGCCAGCACCACCCTAGCGGGGGAGCAAGAGACCCAGTACTTC.